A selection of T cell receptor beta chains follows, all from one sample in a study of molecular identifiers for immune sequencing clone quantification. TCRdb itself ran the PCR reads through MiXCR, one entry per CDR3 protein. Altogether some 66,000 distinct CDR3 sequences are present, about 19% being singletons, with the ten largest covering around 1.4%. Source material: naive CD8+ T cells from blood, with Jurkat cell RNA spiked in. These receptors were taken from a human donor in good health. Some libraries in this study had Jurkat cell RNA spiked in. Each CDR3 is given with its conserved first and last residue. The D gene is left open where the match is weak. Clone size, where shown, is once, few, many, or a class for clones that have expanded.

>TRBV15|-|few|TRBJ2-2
TGTGCCACCAGGAAGACAGGGCTAATGGGGGGACTCGCCTCGGGCACCGGGGAGCTGTTTTTT
CATRKTGLMGGLASGTGELFF
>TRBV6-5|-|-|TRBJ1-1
TGTGCCAGCAGTTCAACTTCAGTGAACACTGAAGCTTTCTTT
CASSSTSVNTEAFF
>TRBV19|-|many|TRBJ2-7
TGTGCCAGTAGTATAGGGACGGGGACCTACGAGCAGTACTTC
CASSIGTGTYEQYF
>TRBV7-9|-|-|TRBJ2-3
TGTGCCAGTAGTCCCGTCTATAGGCAGACAGATACGCAGTATTTT
CASSPVYRQTDTQYF
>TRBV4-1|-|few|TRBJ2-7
TGCGCCAGCAGCCAAGAGGGGGTGGCCTACGAGCAGTACTTC
CASSQEGVAYEQYF
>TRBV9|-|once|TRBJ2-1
TGTGCCAGCAGCGGACTAAGCGATGAGCTGTTCTTC
CASSGLSDELFF
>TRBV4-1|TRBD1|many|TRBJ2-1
TGCGCCAGCAGAATCCGACAGGGTTGGAATGAGCAGTTCTTC
CASRIRQGWNEQFF
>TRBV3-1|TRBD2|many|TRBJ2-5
TGTGCCAGCAGCCACCTGGTACGGGAGGGCGGAGAGACCCAGTACTTC
CASSHLVREGGETQYF
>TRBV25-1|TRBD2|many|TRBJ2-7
TGTGCCAGCAGTGAAGATTTGGGCGGGAGGGTCCCCGCCCACTACGAGCAGTACTTC
CASSEDLGGRVPAHYEQYF
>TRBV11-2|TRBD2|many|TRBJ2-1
TGTGCCAGCAGCTTAACGGGGAGCGGGGCGGTACCCTACAATGAGCAGTTCTTC
CASSLTGSGAVPYNEQFF
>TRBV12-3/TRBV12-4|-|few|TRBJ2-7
TGTGCCAGCACCGACGTCACTTATCCCTACGAGCAGTACTTC
CASTDVTYPYEQYF
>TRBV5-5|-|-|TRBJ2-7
TGTGCCAGCAGCTTGCCGCTCCAGACCTACGAGCAGTACTTC
CASSLPLQTYEQYF
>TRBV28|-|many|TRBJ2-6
TGTGCCAGCGCACACAGAGCTTACCTACCCTCTGGGGCCAACGTCCTGACTTTC
CASAHRAYLPSGANVLTF
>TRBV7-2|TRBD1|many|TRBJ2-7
TGTGCCAGCAGCTTAGCCCTGACAGGGAACGAGCAGTACTTC
CASSLALTGNEQYF
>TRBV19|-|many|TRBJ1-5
TGTGCCAGTAGTATAGAGGCAGGCGGTAGCAATCAGCCCCAGCATTTT
CASSIEAGGSNQPQHF
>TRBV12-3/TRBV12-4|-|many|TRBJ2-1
TGTGCCAGCAGTCCTACGGAGGGGCTAGCCCGTGGGCAGTTCTTC
CASSPTEGLARGQFF
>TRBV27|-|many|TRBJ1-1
TGTGCCAGCAGTTCTAGGGGTGAAGCTTTCTTT
CASSSRGEAFF
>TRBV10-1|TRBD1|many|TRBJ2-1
TGCGCCAGCAGCCGGGACAGCTCCTACAATGAGCAGTTCTTC
CASSRDSSYNEQFF
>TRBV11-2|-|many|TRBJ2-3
TGTGCCAGCAGCTCACGGGAAGGGTTGGCAGATACGCAGTATTTT
CASSSREGLADTQYF
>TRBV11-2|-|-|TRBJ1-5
TGTGCCAGCAGCTTAGAGGGATTGTATGTAGATACTCAGCATTTT
CASSLEGLYVDTQHF
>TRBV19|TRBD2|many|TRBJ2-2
TGTGCCAGTAGTCCTGCGGGAGTAACCGGGGAGCTGTTTTTT
CASSPAGVTGELFF
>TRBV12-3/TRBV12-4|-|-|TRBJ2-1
TGTGCCACGAGGGGGGAGAGGTCGGATGAGCAGTTCTTC
CATRGERSDEQFF
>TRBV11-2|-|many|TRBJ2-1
TGTGCCAGCAGCTTCATTGTGGGGGATGAGCAGTTCTTC
CASSFIVGDEQFF
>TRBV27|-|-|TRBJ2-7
TGTGCCAGCAGTTTAGGAGGGTGGTCCGAGCAGTACTTC
CASSLGGWSEQYF
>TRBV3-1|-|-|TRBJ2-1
TGTGCCAGCAGCCAAGATCAGGACCTAACTCGGGAACACTACAATGAGCAGTTCTTC
CASSQDQDLTREHYNEQFF
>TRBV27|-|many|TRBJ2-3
TGTGCCAGCAGAGACCAAGCCGCAGGAGGTACAGATACGCAGTATTTT
CASRDQAAGGTDTQYF
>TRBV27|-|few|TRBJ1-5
TGTGCCAGCAGTGTTAAAGGCACAAATCAGCCCCAGCATTTT
CASSVKGTNQPQHF
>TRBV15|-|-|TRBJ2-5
TGTGCCACCAGCAGAGTCCGGGGCCAAGAGACCCAGTACTTC
CATSRVRGQETQYF
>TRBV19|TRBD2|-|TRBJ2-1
TGTGCCAGTAGTAGCACTAGCGGACCCTACAATGAGCAGTTCTTC
CASSSTSGPYNEQFF
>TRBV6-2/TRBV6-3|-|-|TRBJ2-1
TGTGCCAGCAGTTTCTATTTGACTGACGGCGATAATGAGCAGTTCTTC
CASSFYLTDGDNEQFF
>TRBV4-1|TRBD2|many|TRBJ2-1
TGCGCCAGCAGCCCGAGCGGGAACTACTACAATGAGCAGTTCTTC
CASSPSGNYYNEQFF
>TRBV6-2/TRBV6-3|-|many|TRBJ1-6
TGTGCCAGCAGGAGTAAGCTCGGCTCCTATAATTCACCCCTCCACTTT
CASRSKLGSYNSPLHF
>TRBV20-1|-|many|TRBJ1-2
TGCAGTGCTAGATACCGACAGCCAAGGACTGGCTACACCTTC
CSARYRQPRTGYTF
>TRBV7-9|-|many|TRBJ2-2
TGTGCCAGCAGCTCTTTGAGGGGCGTAAACACCGGGGAGCTGTTTTTT
CASSSLRGVNTGELFF
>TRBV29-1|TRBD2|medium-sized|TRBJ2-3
TGCAGCGTTGAAGCCTGGTCCAGCGGGGGGAGCACAGATACGCAGTATTTT
CSVEAWSSGGSTDTQYF
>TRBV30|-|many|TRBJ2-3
TGTGCCTGGAGTGACGAGACAGATACGCAGTATTTT
CAWSDETDTQYF
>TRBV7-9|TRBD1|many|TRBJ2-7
TGTGCCAGCAGCACTCACAGGGGGCACTACGAGCAGTACTTC
CASSTHRGHYEQYF
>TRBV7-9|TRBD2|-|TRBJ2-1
TGTGCCAGCAGCCGTTTTGCTAGCGGTTACGACAATGAGCAGTTCTTC
CASSRFASGYDNEQFF
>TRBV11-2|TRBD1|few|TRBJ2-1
TGTGCCAGCAGCTTCCCTCGGGACAGACCTTACAATGAGCAGTTCTTC
CASSFPRDRPYNEQFF
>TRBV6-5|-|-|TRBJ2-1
TGTGCCAGCAGTTACTCGACGGGAGAAGTAGAAAATGAGCAGTTCTTC
CASSYSTGEVENEQFF
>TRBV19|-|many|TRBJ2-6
TGTGCCAGTAGTATGGTGGACAGGTGGACTACCAACTACTCTGGGGCCAACGTCCTGACTTTC
CASSMVDRWTTNYSGANVLTF
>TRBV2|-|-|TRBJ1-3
TGTGCCAGCAGCGCTGATGCCAACCGGGAGGATGGAAACACCATATATTTT
CASSADANREDGNTIYF
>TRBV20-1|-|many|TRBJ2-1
TGCAGTGCTAGAGATCAGGACAGCGGGACAATCCCCTACAATGAGCAGTTCTTC
CSARDQDSGTIPYNEQFF
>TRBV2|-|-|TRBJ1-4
TGTGCCAGCAGTGACCCGTCCCGGGGGAGTGAAAAACTGTTTTTT
CASSDPSRGSEKLFF
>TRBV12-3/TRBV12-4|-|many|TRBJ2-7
TGTGCCAGCAGTTTGGGCGGTCCGCTCTACGAGCAGTACTTC
CASSLGGPLYEQYF
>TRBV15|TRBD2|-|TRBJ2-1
TGTGCCACCAGCGGACTAGCAGGTGAGCAGTTCTTC
CATSGLAGEQFF
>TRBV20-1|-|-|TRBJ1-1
TGCAGTGCTGGGGTAGGGTTGATGAACACTGAAGCTTTCTTT
CSAGVGLMNTEAFF